These 14 T cell receptor beta chains originate from one sample sequenced in a study of shared clonotypes between healthy human individuals. Data came from immunoSEQ multiplex PCR; TCRdb stores just in-frame clones and leaves some out. The sample holds roughly 640,000 clones, 74% seen once. Sequences were obtained from memory CD4+ T cells sorted from blood. Subset of the sample: CD45RA-negative fraction. The origin of the receptors is a woman under 40 in good health.

The DNA for the CDR3 is TGTGCCAGCAGCCGTCAGCGGGACAGCTACGAGCAGTACTTC. Its protein is CASSRQRDSYEQYF. The rearrangement joins TRBV7-8 to TRBJ2-7; D is possibly TRBD1 or TRBD2 (7 bases each). V was trimmed by 5 bases and J by 3 bases, leaving 14 bases between them. This CDR3 has 14 amino acids. Germline V gene data show CDR1 as SGHVS and CDR2 as FQNEAQ.

This clone was detected a few times. Other DNA sequences within the sample encode an identical CDR3. DNA for the CDR3: TGTGCCAGCAGGAACCCAACAGATACGCAGTATTTT. It translates to CASRNPTDTQYF. This rearrangement joins TRBV28 to TRBJ2-3; D remains unclear. With 6 bases removed from V and 3 bases from J, the gap between germline ends came to 7 bases. The CDR3 is made up of 12 amino acids. Germline V gene sequence: CDR1 MDHEN, CDR2 SYDVKM.

The V and J genes are TRBV28 and TRBJ1-2; a weak D match, TRBD1 (6 bases). The CDR3 loop spans 14 amino acids. Per the germline V gene, CDR1 is MDHEN and CDR2 is SYDVKM. V lost 10 bases and J 8 bases, leaving 23 bases between the germline ends. In nucleotides, the CDR3 is TGTGCCACCCTTGCCCCGACAGGAAGCCAGGGCTACACCTTC. The encoded protein is CATLAPTGSQGYTF.

The rearrangement uses TRBV5-1 and TRBJ1-2, with a tentative D call TRBD1 (6 bases). The germline V gene encodes CDR1 SGHRS and CDR2 YFSETQ. This CDR3 has 18 residues. Between the trimmed V and J ends, which lost 3 bases and 4 bases, there was a span of 25 bases. The DNA of the CDR3 is TGCGCCAGCAGCTCCGAAGGAGGGGGGGCAAGTTGGGCCTATGGCTACACCTTC. Translating gives CASSSEGGGASWAYGYTF.

The V gene is TRBV27, the J gene TRBJ2-1; D is unresolved. Trimming stripped 6 bases from V and 0 bases from J, with 18 bases between. Germline V gene sequence: CDR1 MNHEY, CDR2 SMNVEV (reference sequence). This CDR3 spans 17 amino acids. The CDR3 spells CASSLPRGISSYNEQFF. The DNA of the CDR3 is TGTGCCAGCAGCCTGCCGAGAGGCATCAGCTCCTACAATGAGCAGTTCTTC.

The chain uses TRBV27 and TRBJ2-1, with 7 bases lining up with TRBD1. Germline-derived CDR1 and CDR2 are MNHEY and SMNVEV (reference sequence). CDR3 length: 13 residues. The ends lost 5 bases at V and 10 bases at J; junction bases unmatched: 8. CDR3 DNA sequence: TGTGCCAGCAGTACGGACAGGTCCCGGGAGCAGTTCTTC. Protein sequence: CASSTDRSREQFF.

The rearrangement uses TRBV4-2 and TRBJ2-4, with D perhaps given as TRBD1 or TRBD2 (5 bases each). The V end was cut by 4 bases, the J end by 5 bases, with 12 bases between. CDR1 is LGHNA and CDR2 is YNFKEQ in the germline V gene. The length of the CDR3 is 14 residues. CDR3 protein: CASSPSEGQNIQYF. CDR3 DNA sequence: TGTGCCAGCAGCCCCTCCGAGGGACAAAACATTCAGTACTTC.

This chain joins TRBV6-6 and TRBJ2-2, with no clear D. Trimming removed 8 bases at V and 1 base at J, with 11 bases between. The germline gives CDR1 MNHNY, CDR2 SVGAGI (reference sequence). This CDR3 has 14 residues. CDR3 region: CASLAERNTGELFF. The CDR3 nucleotides are TGTGCCAGCTTGGCCGAGCGGAACACCGGGGAGCTGTTTTTT.

The J gene is TRBJ2-1, the V gene TRBV7-2; D remains ambiguous. Germline CDR1 reads SGHTA; CDR2 reads FQGNSA. V was shortened by 2 bases and J by 6 bases, with 5 bases between the two germline ends. This CDR3 is built from 12 residues. CDR3 sequence (DNA): TGTGCCAGCAGCTTAATCGGCAATGAGCAGTTCTTC. Its translation is CASSLIGNEQFF.

This chain joins TRBV28 and TRBJ1-2; D unclear. The CDR3 runs to 13 residues. Per germline, CDR1 MDHEN and CDR2 SYDVKM. V was shortened by 5 bases and J by 8 bases, with 15 bases between the two germline ends. CDR3 residues: CASSPPSERGYTF. CDR3 sequence (DNA): TGTGCCAGCAGTCCCCCCTCCGAAAGGGGCTACACCTTC.

This rearrangement joins TRBV28 to TRBJ1-5, with 8 bases fitting TRBD1. This CDR3 is built from 15 residues. CDR1 is MDHEN, CDR2 SYDVKM, per germline. J lost 6 bases, V lost 5 bases, and 9 bases had no gene match. CDR3 amino acids: CASSTGTGGSQPQHF. The CDR3 DNA sequence: TGTGCCAGCAGTACCGGGACAGGTGGAAGTCAGCCCCAGCATTTT.

This clone has a single count. The CDR3 DNA sequence: TGTGCCAGCAGAGCCGGGACAGGGAATGAAAAACTGTTTTTT. Amino acid sequence: CASRAGTGNEKLFF. The rearrangement links TRBV7-9 to TRBJ1-4; TRBD1 aligns across 9 bases. CDR1 and CDR2 from the germline V gene are SEHNR and FQNEAQ (reference sequence). The CDR3 loop spans 14 amino acids. Trimming took 6 bases from V and 5 from J; bases not matched to a gene: 4.

The V gene is TRBV7-9, the J gene TRBJ2-1, with 11 bases identical to TRBD2. CDR1 is SEHNR and CDR2 is FQNEAQ in the germline V gene (reference sequence). CDR3 length: 15 residues. J was trimmed by 7 bases and V by 4 bases; bases with no gene match: 6. In DNA form, the CDR3 reads TGTGCCAGCAGCTCCGGGACTAGCGGAACGAATGAGCAGTTCTTC. Its translation is CASSSGTSGTNEQFF.

The V call is TRBV19, the J call TRBJ1-2, with TRBD1 as a possible D gene (5 bases). This CDR3 region has 14 residues. V was cut by 5 bases and J by 8 bases, with 18 bases left in between. Per germline, CDR1 LNHDA and CDR2 SQIVND (reference sequence). CDR3 nucleotide sequence: TGTGCCAGTAGTGCCGACAGCGAGGCGAGGGGCTACACCTTC. Translation gives CASSADSEARGYTF.